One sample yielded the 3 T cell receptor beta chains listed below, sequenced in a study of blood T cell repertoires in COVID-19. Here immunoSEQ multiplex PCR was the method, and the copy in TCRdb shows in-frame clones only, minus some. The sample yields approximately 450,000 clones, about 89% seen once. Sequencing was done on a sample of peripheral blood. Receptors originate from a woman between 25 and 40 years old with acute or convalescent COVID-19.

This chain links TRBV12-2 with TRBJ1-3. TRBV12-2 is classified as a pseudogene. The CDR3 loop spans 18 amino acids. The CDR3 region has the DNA TGTGCAAGTCGCTTAGCTCGCGGGGCGGGCCGCTCTGGAAACACCATATATTTT. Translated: CASRLARGAGRSGNTIYF.

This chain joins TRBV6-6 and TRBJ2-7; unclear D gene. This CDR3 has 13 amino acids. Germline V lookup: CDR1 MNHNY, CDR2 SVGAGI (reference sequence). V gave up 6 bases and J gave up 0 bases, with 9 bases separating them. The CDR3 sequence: CASRDGLSYEQYF. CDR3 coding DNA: TGTGCCAGCAGGGATGGGCTCTCCTACGAGCAGTACTTC.

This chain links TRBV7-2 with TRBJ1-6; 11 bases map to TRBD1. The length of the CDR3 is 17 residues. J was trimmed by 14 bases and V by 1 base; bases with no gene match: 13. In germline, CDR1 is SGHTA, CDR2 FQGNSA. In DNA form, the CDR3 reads TGTGCCAGCAGCTTAGTAAGGCGCCGCGGACAGGGGGCGGCCCTCCACTTT. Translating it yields CASSLVRRRGQGAALHF.